This T cell receptor beta chain was captured in a study of cytotoxic CD8 clonotypes in ibrutinib-treated CLL. Study-level results: Public clonotypes, an uncommon group, contracted or remained stable on treatment.

This clone was seen a single time. The antigen remains undetermined. The CDR3 has 11 residues. Trimming cost V 4 bases and J 5 bases, with 8 bases left between them. The germline V gene encodes CDR1 SQVTM and CDR2 ANQGSEA. The repertoire was sequenced with immunoSEQ multiplex PCR; TCRdb's copy has only in-frame clones and lacks some. Of some 300,000 clones in the sample, roughly 85% were seen once. V gene TRBV29-1 combines with J gene TRBJ1-2; D is uncertain. The sequencing here drew on PBMCs, taken before ibrutinib treatment. The receptor was derived from a human donor with chronic lymphocytic leukemia. DNA for the CDR3: TGCAGCGTTGTACGCGGGTATGGCTACACCTTC. This gives the protein CSVVRGYGYTF.